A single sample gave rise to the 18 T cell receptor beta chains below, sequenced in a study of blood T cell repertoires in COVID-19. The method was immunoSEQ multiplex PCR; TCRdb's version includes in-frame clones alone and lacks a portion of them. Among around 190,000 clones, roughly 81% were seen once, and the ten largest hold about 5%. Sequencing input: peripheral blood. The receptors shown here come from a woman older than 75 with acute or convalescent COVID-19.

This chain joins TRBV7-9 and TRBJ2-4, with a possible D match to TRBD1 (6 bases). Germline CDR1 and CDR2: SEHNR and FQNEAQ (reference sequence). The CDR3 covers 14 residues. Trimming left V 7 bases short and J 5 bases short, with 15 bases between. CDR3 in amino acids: CASTSRGQENIQYF. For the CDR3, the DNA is TGTGCCAGCACCAGCAGGGGTCAGGAAAACATTCAGTACTTC.

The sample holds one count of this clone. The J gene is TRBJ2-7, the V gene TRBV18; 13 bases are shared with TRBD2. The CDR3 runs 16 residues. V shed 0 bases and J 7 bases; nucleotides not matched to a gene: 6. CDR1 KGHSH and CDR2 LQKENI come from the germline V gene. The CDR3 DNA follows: TGTGCCAGCTCACCACCGATAGGACTAGCGGGGGTGGAGCAGTACTTC. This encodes CASSPPIGLAGVEQYF.

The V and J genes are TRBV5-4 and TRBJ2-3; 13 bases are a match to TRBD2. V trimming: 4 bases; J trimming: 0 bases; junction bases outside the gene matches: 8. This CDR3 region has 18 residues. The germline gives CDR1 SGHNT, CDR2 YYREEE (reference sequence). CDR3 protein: CASSQRLAGGWSTDTQYF. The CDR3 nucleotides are TGTGCCAGCAGCCAGCGACTAGCGGGAGGATGGAGCACAGATACGCAGTATTTT.

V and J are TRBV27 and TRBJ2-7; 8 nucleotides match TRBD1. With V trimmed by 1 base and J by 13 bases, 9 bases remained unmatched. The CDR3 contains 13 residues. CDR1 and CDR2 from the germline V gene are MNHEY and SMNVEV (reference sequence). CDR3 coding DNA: TGTGCCAGCAGTTTATTAAGGGCAGGGGGCACATACTTC. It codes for CASSLLRAGGTYF.

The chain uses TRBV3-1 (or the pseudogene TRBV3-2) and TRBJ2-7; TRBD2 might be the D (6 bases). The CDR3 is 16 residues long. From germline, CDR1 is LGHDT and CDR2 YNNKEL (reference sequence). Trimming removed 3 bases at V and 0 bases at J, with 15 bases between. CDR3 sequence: CASSQWGLRSSYEQYF. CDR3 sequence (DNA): TGTGCCAGCAGCCAGTGGGGACTCCGTAGCTCCTACGAGCAGTACTTC.

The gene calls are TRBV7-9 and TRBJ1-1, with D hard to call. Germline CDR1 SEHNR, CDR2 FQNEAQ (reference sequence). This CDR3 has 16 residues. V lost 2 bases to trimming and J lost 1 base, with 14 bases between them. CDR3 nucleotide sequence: TGTGCCAGCAGCTTACTCGGACTCGACACGAACACTGAAGCTTTCTTT. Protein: CASSLLGLDTNTEAFF.

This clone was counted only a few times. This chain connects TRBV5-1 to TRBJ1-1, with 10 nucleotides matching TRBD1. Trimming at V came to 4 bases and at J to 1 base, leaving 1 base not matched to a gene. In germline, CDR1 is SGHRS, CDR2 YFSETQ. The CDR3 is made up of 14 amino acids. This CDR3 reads CASSGQGGNTEAFF. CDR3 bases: TGCGCCAGCAGCGGACAGGGGGGGAACACTGAAGCTTTCTTT.

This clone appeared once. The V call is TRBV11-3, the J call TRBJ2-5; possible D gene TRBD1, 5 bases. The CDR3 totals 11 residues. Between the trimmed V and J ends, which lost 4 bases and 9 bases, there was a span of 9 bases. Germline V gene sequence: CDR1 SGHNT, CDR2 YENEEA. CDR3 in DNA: TGTGCCAGCAGCTCCCAGGGCGCCCAGTACTTC. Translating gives CASSSQGAQYF.

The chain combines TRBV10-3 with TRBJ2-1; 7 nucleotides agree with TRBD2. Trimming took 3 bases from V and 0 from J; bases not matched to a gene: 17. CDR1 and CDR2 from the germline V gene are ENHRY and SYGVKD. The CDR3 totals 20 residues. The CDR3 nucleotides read TGTGCCATCAGTGACGATGGGTCTAGCGGTCAAAAGAGCTCCTACAATGAGCAGTTCTTC. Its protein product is CAISDDGSSGQKSSYNEQFF.

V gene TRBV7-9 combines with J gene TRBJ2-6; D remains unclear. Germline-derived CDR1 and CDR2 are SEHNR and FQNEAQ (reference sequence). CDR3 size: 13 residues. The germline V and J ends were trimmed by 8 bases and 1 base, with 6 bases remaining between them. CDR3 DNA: TGTGCCAGCGGGCAGTCTGGGGCCAACGTCCTGACTTTC. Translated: CASGQSGANVLTF.

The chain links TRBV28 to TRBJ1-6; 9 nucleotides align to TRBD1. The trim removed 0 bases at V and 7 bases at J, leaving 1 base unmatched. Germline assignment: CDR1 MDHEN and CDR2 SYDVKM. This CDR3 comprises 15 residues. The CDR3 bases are TGTGCCAGCAGTTTATGGGGGACAGGGAATTCACCCCTCCACTTT. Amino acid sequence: CASSLWGTGNSPLHF.

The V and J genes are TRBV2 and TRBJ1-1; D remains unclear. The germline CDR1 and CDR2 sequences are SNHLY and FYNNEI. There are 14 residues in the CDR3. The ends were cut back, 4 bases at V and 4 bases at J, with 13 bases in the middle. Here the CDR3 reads CASSGRLQGTEAFF. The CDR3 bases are TGTGCCAGCAGTGGCCGACTCCAAGGCACTGAAGCTTTCTTT.

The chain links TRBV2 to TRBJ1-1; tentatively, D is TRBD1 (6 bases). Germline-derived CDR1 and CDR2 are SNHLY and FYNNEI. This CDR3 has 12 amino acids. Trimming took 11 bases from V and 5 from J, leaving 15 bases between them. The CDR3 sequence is CAALQGDTEAFF. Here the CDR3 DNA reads TGTGCCGCGCTACAGGGAGATACTGAAGCTTTCTTT.

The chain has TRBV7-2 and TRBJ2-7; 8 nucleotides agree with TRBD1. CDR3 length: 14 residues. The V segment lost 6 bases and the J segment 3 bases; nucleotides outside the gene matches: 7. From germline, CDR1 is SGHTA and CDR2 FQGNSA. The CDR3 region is CASRGQGASYEQYF. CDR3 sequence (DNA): TGTGCCAGCAGAGGACAGGGAGCCAGCTACGAGCAGTACTTC.

CDR3 residues: CASTLWGEGTQYF. CDR3 coding DNA: TGTGCCAGCACCCTCTGGGGGGAGGGGACCCAGTACTTC. This rearrangement joins TRBV12-3 or TRBV12-4 to TRBJ2-5, with TRBD2 matching 7 bases. V lost 7 bases to trimming and J lost 7 bases; unmatched junction nucleotides: 9. The CDR3 spans 13 residues.

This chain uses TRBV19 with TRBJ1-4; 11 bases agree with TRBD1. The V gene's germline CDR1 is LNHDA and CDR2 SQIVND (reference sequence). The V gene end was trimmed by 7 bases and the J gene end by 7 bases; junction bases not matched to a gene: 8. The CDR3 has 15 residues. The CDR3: CASTSQGTGGEKLFF. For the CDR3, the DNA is TGTGCCAGTACTTCGCAAGGGACAGGGGGTGAAAAACTGTTTTTT.

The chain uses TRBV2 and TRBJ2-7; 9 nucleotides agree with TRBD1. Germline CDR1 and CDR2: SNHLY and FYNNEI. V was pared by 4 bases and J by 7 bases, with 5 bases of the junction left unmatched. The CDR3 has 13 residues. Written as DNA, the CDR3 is TGTGCCAGCAGTGGGACAGGGGTGGTTGAGCAGTACTTC. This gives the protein CASSGTGVVEQYF. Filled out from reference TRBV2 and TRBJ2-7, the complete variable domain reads EPEVTQTPSHQVTQMGQEVILRCVPISNHLYFYWYRQILGQKVEFLVSFYNNEISEKSEIFDDQFSVERPDGSNFTLKIRSTKLEDSAMYFCASSGTGVVEQYFGPGTRLTVT.

The CDR3 DNA is TGTGCCAGCATCCTGGGACAGGGAAATCACGTTCACAATCAGCCCCAGCATTTT. Its protein product is CASILGQGNHVHNQPQHF. The chain couples TRBV5-7 to TRBJ1-5; 9 bases fit TRBD1. TRBV5-7 is reported as an ORF; its role is uncertain. V shed 6 bases and J 3 bases; nucleotides not matched to a gene: 16. This CDR3 is built from 18 residues.